Included here is one T cell receptor beta chain sequence, with context. The antigen is unknown. The sample belongs to a study of T cell responses to AZD1222 COVID-19 vaccine. Recipients boosted at about 4 weeks or about 12 weeks are pooled. Produced via immunoSEQ multiplex PCR; TCRdb's table is partial and in-frame only. The sample carries fewer than 130,000 clones, 70% to 90% recorded once. Study-wide results and caveats: Repertoire sampling happened only post peak T cell response. Distributed over spike, vaccine-associated CD4 TCRs predominated at 160-218 and 743-854. Seropositivity was recorded at baseline in only a handful of AZD1222 recipients.

Material: peripheral blood, obtained 28 days after the second AZD1222 dose. This clonotype originated in an adult who received the AZD1222 COVID-19 vaccine.

This CDR3 is CASSLALGSAFF. DNA of the CDR3: TGTGCCAGCAGCTTGGCCTTGGGGTCAGCTTTCTTT. The J gene is TRBJ1-1, the V gene TRBV5-4, with unresolved D. This CDR3 comprises 12 residues. Germline V gene sequence: CDR1 SGHNT, CDR2 YYREEE (reference sequence). The ends were cut back, 0 bases at V and 10 bases at J, with 10 bases in the middle.